The 20 T cell receptor beta chains given below trace back to one sample, sequenced in a study of memory B cells and T cells in multiple sclerosis. CFSE-dim autoproliferating and CFSE-high non-proliferating T cells from unstimulated culture were sequenced separately. Pooled replicate wells came from about 50 million CFSE-labeled PBMCs cultured less than eight days without stimulus. Their cognate antigens are unknown. Repertoires were generated with immunoSEQ multiplex PCR, while TCRdb's copy carries only in-frame clones and drops some. The sample records around 12,000 clones, approximately 84% being singletons. The sequencing input was PBMCs from blood kept in culture. The receptors were sampled from a human donor with multiple sclerosis.

The V and J genes are TRBV7-2 and TRBJ2-2; TRBD1 matches 7 bases. Germline values: CDR1 SGHTA, CDR2 FQGNSA. Trimming at V came to 7 bases and at J to 3 bases, leaving 14 bases not matched to a gene. The CDR3 has 17 amino acids. DNA of the CDR3: TGTGCCAGCACCTCCCTCCACAGGGGATCCTACACCGGGGAGCTGTTTTTT. Translated, it gives CASTSLHRGSYTGELFF.

The V call is TRBV15, the J call TRBJ2-7; a weak D match, TRBD1 (6 bases). CDR1 LNHNV and CDR2 YYDKDF come from the germline V gene (reference sequence). The CDR3 loop spans 14 amino acids. V lost 1 base, J lost 7 bases, and 14 bases lay in between. The chain's CDR3 is CATSRVGGPDEQYF. The CDR3 coding sequence is TGTGCCACCAGCAGAGTAGGGGGTCCGGATGAGCAGTACTTC. Supplemented by reference TRBV15 and TRBJ2-7, the full variable domain reads DAMVIQNPRYQVTQFGKPVTLSCSQTLNHNVMYWYQQKSSQAPKLLFHYYDKDFNNEADTPDNFQSRRPNTSFCFLDIRSPGLGDTAMYLCATSRVGGPDEQYFGPGTRLTVT.

This clone was seen a handful of times. The V call is TRBV6-5, the J call TRBJ2-5; the D gene could be TRBD1 or TRBD2 (6 bases each). Trimming shortened V by 2 bases and J by 4 bases, and 17 bases separated the two germline ends. The germline gives CDR1 MNHEY, CDR2 SVGAGI. The CDR3 runs 16 residues. CDR3 nucleotides: TGTGCCAGCAGTTACACCAGGTCCCGGGGGCGAGAGACCCAGTACTTC. The encoded protein is CASSYTRSRGRETQYF.

This chain links TRBV4-2 with TRBJ1-4; no clear D gene. The V gene lost 1 base and the J gene lost 2 bases, with 17 bases spanning the gap. Germline V gives CDR1 LGHNA, CDR2 YNFKEQ. The CDR3 runs to 18 residues. CDR3 in amino acids: CASSQARTAFSTNEKLFF. DNA for the CDR3: TGTGCCAGCAGCCAAGCCCGGACTGCCTTTAGCACTAATGAAAAACTGTTTTTT.

This sequence joins TRBV10-3 and TRBJ2-7, with a possible D match to TRBD1 (6 bases). CDR3 length equals 14 residues. V was cut by 6 bases and J by 3 bases, with 15 bases left in between. Germline V gives CDR1 ENHRY, CDR2 SYGVKD. The CDR3 is CAIRLDSQLYEQYF. The CDR3 DNA reads TGTGCCATCAGGCTGGACAGTCAACTCTACGAGCAGTACTTC.

This clone was detected only once. CDR3 nucleotides: TGCGCCAGCACCAACTCAGGGTTAGGTGAAAAACTGTTTTTT. It codes for CASTNSGLGEKLFF. The rearrangement links TRBV10-2 to TRBJ1-4; D is possibly TRBD1 (5 bases). Looked up from germline, CDR1 is WSHSY and CDR2 is SAAADI. The CDR3 has 14 residues. Trimming cost V 7 bases and J 7 bases, with 16 bases left between them.

The chain joins TRBV14 to TRBJ2-2; tentatively, D is TRBD1 (6 bases). Germline CDR1 and CDR2: SGHDN and FVKESK. V lost 4 bases and J 3 bases, leaving 15 bases between the germline ends. The CDR3 loop spans 16 amino acids. CDR3 amino acids: CASSPIDRSYTGELFF. DNA for the CDR3: TGTGCCAGCAGCCCTATCGACAGGTCCTACACCGGGGAGCTGTTTTTT.

The V call is TRBV5-1, the J call TRBJ2-3, with no clear D. The CDR3 totals 13 residues. Trimming took off 0 bases at V and 0 bases at J, with 2 bases between the two ends. The germline gives CDR1 SGHRS, CDR2 YFSETQ. Written as DNA, the CDR3 is TGCGCCAGCAGCTTGGAGAGCACAGATACGCAGTATTTT. Translating it yields CASSLESTDTQYF.

The rearrangement links TRBV15 to TRBJ2-1; 11 bases fit TRBD1. The CDR3 totals 14 residues. Germline CDR1 and CDR2: LNHNV and YYDKDF (reference sequence). The junction had 5 bases not matched to a gene; V was cut back by 5 bases and J by 8 bases. The CDR3 DNA follows: TGTGCCACCAGCCCGGGACAGGGGGACGATGAGCAGTTCTTC. Translated, it gives CATSPGQGDDEQFF.

The gene calls are TRBV6-4 and TRBJ1-6; tentative D call: TRBD1 (5 bases). Looked up from germline, CDR1 is MRHNA and CDR2 is SNTAGT. This CDR3 has 14 amino acids. The V end was cut by 3 bases, the J end by 5 bases, with 8 bases between. Here the CDR3 DNA reads TGTGCCAGCAGTGAGGACATTGATAATTCACCCCTCCACTTT. Translation gives CASSEDIDNSPLHF.

The chain employs TRBV5-5 and TRBJ1-4, with D perhaps TRBD1 (5 bases). CDR1 is SGHKS, CDR2 YYEKEE, per germline (reference sequence). The V and J ends lost 4 bases and 8 bases respectively, with 15 bases between them. The length of the CDR3 is 14 residues. In nucleotides, the CDR3 is TGTGCCAGCAGCCTACAGGAATATGGGGAAAAACTGTTTTTT. Its translation is CASSLQEYGEKLFF.

The chain links TRBV5-1 to TRBJ2-5; D is uncertain. The end of the DNA fits TRBJ2-7 better, so the J call may be wrong. Germline-derived CDR1 and CDR2 are SGHRS and YFSETQ. CDR3 length equals 15 residues. The CDR3 region is CASSLVYGVGYEQYF. CDR3 bases: TGCGCCAGCAGCTTGGTCTATGGGGTCGGGTACGAGCAGTACTTC.

The chain uses TRBV11-2 and TRBJ2-5; 11 bases match TRBD1. The CDR3 sequence is 15 residues long. The V segment lost 4 bases and the J segment 2 bases; nucleotides outside the gene matches: 3. Germline V lookup: CDR1 SGHAT, CDR2 FQNNGV. The CDR3 DNA follows: TGTGCCAGCAGCTGGTGGGACAGGGGGCAAGAGACCCAGTACTTC. Translated: CASSWWDRGQETQYF.

The chain combines TRBV2 with TRBJ1-2; 10 bases fit TRBD1. The germline V gene has CDR1 SNHLY and CDR2 FYNNEI. The CDR3 extends over 13 amino acids. Trimming at V came to 8 bases and at J to 11 bases, leaving 11 bases not matched to a gene. The DNA for the CDR3 is TGTGCCAGCCGCCTCCGGGACAGGGGAAGATACACCTTC. It codes for CASRLRDRGRYTF.

This clone was seen a single time. This chain joins TRBV2 and TRBJ2-7; 14 positions match TRBD2. With V trimmed by 5 bases and J by 11 bases, 5 bases remained unmatched. This CDR3 has 13 amino acids. Germline V gene lookup returns CDR1 SNHLY and CDR2 FYNNEI. CDR3 protein: CASSQGLAGEEYF. The CDR3 DNA reads TGTGCCAGCAGTCAGGGACTAGCGGGAGAGGAGTACTTC.

The chain employs TRBV5-8 and TRBJ1-4, with D possibly matching TRBD1 (6 bases). The CDR3 contains 15 residues. Trimming took 0 bases from V and 5 from J, leaving 11 bases between them. Germline V gene lookup returns CDR1 SGHTS and CDR2 YDEGEE. CDR3 nucleotide sequence: TGTGCCAGCAGCTTGGTGGACAGCCTGAATGAAAAACTGTTTTTT. Protein product: CASSLVDSLNEKLFF.

The rearrangement joins TRBV7-8 to TRBJ1-2; 8 nucleotides line up with TRBD1. The V and J ends lost 0 bases and 6 bases, in that order; junction bases with no gene match: 3. The germline V gene encodes CDR1 SGHVS and CDR2 FQNEAQ. CDR3 length: 14 amino acids. CDR3 amino acids: CASSLAQGADGYTF. The DNA for the CDR3 is TGTGCCAGCAGCTTAGCCCAGGGGGCAGATGGCTACACCTTC.

V gene TRBV29-1 combines with J gene TRBJ2-2; 9 bases are shared with TRBD2. CDR1 SQVTM and CDR2 ANQGSEA come from the germline V gene. The V segment lost 5 bases and the J segment 0 bases; nucleotides outside the gene matches: 7. The CDR3 runs 16 residues. The CDR3 here is CSVRSGGTSNTGELFF. In DNA form, the CDR3 reads TGCAGCGTTAGAAGCGGGGGGACTTCGAACACCGGGGAGCTGTTTTTT.

CDR3 protein: CASRRTSLGDNEQFF. Written as DNA, the CDR3 is TGTGCCAGCAGGCGGACTAGTTTAGGGGACAATGAGCAGTTCTTC. This chain uses TRBV6-6 with TRBJ2-1; the match to TRBD2 covers 7 bases. In germline, CDR1 is MNHNY, CDR2 SVGAGI (reference sequence). The J segment lost 5 bases and the V segment lost 6 bases, leaving 10 bases of the junction unmatched. This CDR3 has 15 residues.

This chain joins TRBV4-1 and TRBJ2-7; 8 nucleotides align to TRBD1. The CDR3 is made up of 18 amino acids. J lost 3 bases, V lost 1 base, and 14 bases had no gene match. Germline lookup yields CDR1 MGHRA and CDR2 YSYEKL. The CDR3 loop is CASSQVDFLPGQGYEQYF. The CDR3 DNA reads as TGCGCCAGCAGCCAAGTTGACTTTTTACCTGGACAGGGCTACGAGCAGTACTTC.